A single sample gave rise to the 6 T cell receptor beta chains below, sequenced in a study of identical twins. TCRdb re-called the 5' RACE reads through MiXCR, storing one row per CDR3 protein. The table has 350,000 to 400,000 distinct CDR3 sequences, about 10% seen once. Sequenced input: naive T cells sorted from blood. Source of these receptors: a woman between 45 and 60 years old in good health.

This clonotype has only a few counts. The chain has TRBV19 and TRBJ2-7, with D uncertain. Trimming shortened V by 9 bases and J by 2 bases, and 11 bases separated the two germline ends. The germline CDR1 and CDR2 sequences are LNHDA and SQIVND (reference sequence). The CDR3 extends over 12 amino acids. The CDR3 DNA sequence: TGTGCCAGCCCATCTCCCACCTACGAGCAGTACGTC. It codes for CASPSPTYEQYV.

This clonotype has just a few counts. This sequence joins TRBV11-2 and TRBJ2-3; 9 bases are shared with TRBD2. From germline, CDR1 is SGHAT and CDR2 FQNNGV. J lost 3 bases, V lost 1 base, and 5 bases had no gene match. The CDR3 length is 16 residues. CDR3 region: CASSLGVAGVTDTQYF. The CDR3 coding sequence is TGTGCCAGCAGCTTAGGGGTAGCGGGAGTGACAGATACGCAGTATTTT.

This clonotype has just a few counts. This chain joins TRBV12-5 and TRBJ2-5; D remains ambiguous. Germline V gives CDR1 LGHNT, CDR2 FRNRAP. This CDR3 is built from 13 residues. V gave up 9 bases and J gave up 1 base, with 12 bases separating them. The DNA for the CDR3 is TGTGCTAGCGAAACAGACTCCCAAGAGACCCAGTACTTC. Amino acids: CASETDSQETQYF.

This clonotype showed up just a few times. V usage is TRBV19 and J usage is TRBJ2-2; 7 bases fit TRBD2. The CDR3 runs to 15 residues. CDR1 and CDR2 (germline): LNHDA, SQIVND (reference sequence). V lost 10 bases and J lost 1; bases outside the gene matches: 9. Here the CDR3 DNA reads TGTGCCACTCCCCGGGCTAGCGGGAACACCGGGGAGCTGTTTTTT. This translates into CATPRASGNTGELFF.

This clonotype was counted many times. V is TRBV5-1 and J is TRBJ1-2; D gene uncertain. Deletions cut 4 bases from V and 6 bases from J, with 19 bases between. Germline values: CDR1 SGHRS, CDR2 YFSETQ. The CDR3 is made up of 15 amino acids. The CDR3 nucleotides are TGCGCCAGCAGCGGCCACGCAGGTGTAGTGGATGGCTACACCTTC. It translates to CASSGHAGVVDGYTF.

This clonotype was seen ten or more times. The V and J genes are TRBV5-1 and TRBJ2-1; 8 bases are shared with TRBD2. Germline CDR1 SGHRS, CDR2 YFSETQ. Trimming cost V 0 bases and J 8 bases; bases outside gene matches: 16. The length of the CDR3 is 18 residues. The CDR3 region is CASSLDPRTGGGMDEQFF. CDR3 nucleotides: TGCGCCAGCAGCTTGGATCCCCGGACGGGAGGGGGAATGGATGAGCAGTTCTTC. Together with reference TRBV5-1 and TRBJ2-1, the CDR3 gives the full variable domain: KAGVTQTPRYLIKTRGQQVTLSCSPISGHRSVSWYQQTPGQGLQFLFEYFSETQRNKGNFPGRFSGRQFSNSRSEMNVSTLELGDSALYLCASSLDPRTGGGMDEQFFGPGTRLTVL.